This TCR beta chain stems from a study of T cells after yellow fever vaccination. TCRdb independently ran MiXCR on the 5' RACE reads; one entry per CDR3 protein. This table has 20,000 to 30,000 distinct CDR3 sequences, 4% to 5% appearing once. Whole-study findings and limits: The secondary response showed a weaker magnitude and a faster peak, day 5 versus 15. Clonotypes appearing in both CD4 and CD8 compartments existed, and their share was small.

The CDR3 consists of 14 residues. V gave up 0 bases and J gave up 5 bases, with 8 bases separating them. The germline gives CDR1 MNHEY, CDR2 SVGAGI. The sample consisted of PBMCs, either bulk or a sorted T-cell subset (CD4+, CD8+, memory, or dextramer-sorted; not recorded which), taken on the day of the yellow fever booster vaccination. J is TRBJ1-5 and V is TRBV6-5; D is ambiguous. This sequence was found in a man aged 18 to 29 who received the YFV17D yellow fever vaccine. The CDR3 region is CASSYSGRDQPQHF. The CDR3 region has the DNA TGTGCCAGCAGTTACTCAGGGAGAGATCAGCCCCAGCATTTT.